This T cell receptor (beta chain) appears in the sequencing data of a study of chemoradiotherapy in HPV16-positive cancers. The method was immunoSEQ multiplex PCR; TCRdb's version includes in-frame clones alone and lacks a portion of them. The top ten hold less than 5% of the sample, which has 30,000 to 45,000 clones, around 80% seen once. About this clone: Its specificity is unknown.

CDR3 length equals 16 residues. Unmatched junction bases numbered 11, after V lost 2 bases and J lost 7 bases. Germline lookup yields CDR1 SEHNR and CDR2 FQNEAQ (reference sequence). General study results and limits: Candidate HPV-specific clones and E7-related TCR motifs grew in tumor during treatment.

Source: blood, taken from a patient who underwent chemoradiotherapy. The TCR sequence derives from a human donor with HPV-associated anogenital cancer. The chain uses TRBV7-9 and TRBJ2-3, with 8 bases matching TRBD2. The CDR3, as DNA: TGTGCCAGCAGCTTATCTCGGGGGGGAACACAACATACGCAGTATTTT. This gives the protein CASSLSRGGTQHTQYF.